These 28 T cell receptor beta chains were sequenced from one sample in a study of T cell responses to AZD1222 COVID-19 vaccine. Profiling relied on immunoSEQ multiplex PCR, and the TCRdb table lists in-frame clones only, not all of them. The table shows some 99,000 clones, with about 88% occurring only once. This sample comprised peripheral blood, obtained on day 0 of AZD1222 vaccination. Receptor source: an adult in good health.

The V gene is TRBV6-5, the J gene TRBJ1-2, with a weak D call TRBD1 (5 bases). In germline, CDR1 is MNHEY, CDR2 SVGAGI. V lost 7 bases and J lost 3, with 18 bases in between. The CDR3 covers 15 residues. CDR3 amino acids: CASIMGVPYYYGYTF. CDR3 coding DNA: TGTGCCAGCATCATGGGGGTCCCCTATTACTATGGCTACACCTTC.

CDR3 coding DNA: TGTGCCAGCTTAGGGGGGACTGAAGCTTTCTTT. Its translation is CASLGGTEAFF. This rearrangement joins TRBV18 to TRBJ1-1, with D perhaps TRBD1 (6 bases). Germline assignment: CDR1 KGHSH and CDR2 LQKENI. The CDR3 spans 11 residues. Trimming removed 7 bases from V and 5 bases from J, with 8 bases in between.

V and J are TRBV5-1 and TRBJ1-1; D unresolved. The CDR3 contains 14 residues. From germline, CDR1 is SGHRS and CDR2 YFSETQ. Trimming stripped 0 bases from V and 7 bases from J, with 13 bases between. DNA of the CDR3: TGCGCCAGCAGCTTGGCAGGCAGAGCAATTGAAGCTTTCTTT. Protein: CASSLAGRAIEAFF.

The rearrangement links TRBV30 to TRBJ1-6, with TRBD1 matching 7 bases. The CDR3 covers 15 residues. J lost 8 bases, V lost 0 bases, and 7 bases had no gene match. Germline V CDR1 and CDR2: GTSNPN, SVGIG (reference sequence). The CDR3 spells CAWSVRAGGDSPLHF. DNA of the CDR3: TGTGCCTGGAGTGTACGGGCAGGGGGTGATTCACCCCTCCACTTT. Based on the CDR3 plus reference TRBV30 and TRBJ1-6, the full variable domain is SQTIHQWPATLVQPVGSPLSLECTVEGTSNPNLYWYRQAAGRGLQLLFYSVGIGQISSEVPQNLSASRPQDRQFILSSKKLLLSDSGFYLCAWSVRAGGDSPLHFGNGTRLTVT.

This sequence joins TRBV19 and TRBJ1-5; D ambiguous. Germline V gene data show CDR1 as LNHDA and CDR2 as SQIVND (reference sequence). Trimming stripped 7 bases from V and 7 bases from J, with 11 bases between. The CDR3 spans 12 residues. In DNA form, the CDR3 reads TGTGCCAGTAATCTTAGGAACCAGCCCCAGCATTTT. This encodes CASNLRNQPQHF.

This clone was observed once. J is TRBJ1-3 and V is TRBV19, with D tentatively TRBD1 (5 bases). Looked up from germline, CDR1 is LNHDA and CDR2 is SQIVND (reference sequence). Trimming took off 3 bases at V and 2 bases at J, with 8 bases between the two ends. This CDR3 is built from 14 residues. The CDR3 DNA sequence: TGTGCCAGTAGTATTAGGGGAACTGGAAACACCATATATTTT. Translation: CASSIRGTGNTIYF. The full variable domain, completed using reference TRBV19 and TRBJ1-3, is DGGITQSPKYLFRKEGQNVTLSCEQNLNHDAMYWYRQDPGQGLRLIYYSQIVNDFQKGDIAEGYSVSREKKESFPLTVTSAQKNPTAFYLCASSIRGTGNTIYFGEGSWLTVV.

This clone was recorded only once. The gene calls are TRBV12-3 or TRBV12-4 and TRBJ1-1; D not certain. This CDR3 comprises 11 residues. Trimming shortened V by 2 bases and J by 7 bases, and 5 bases separated the two germline ends. The DNA for the CDR3 is TGTGCCAGCAGTTTAACGGGTGAAGCTTTCTTT. This translates into CASSLTGEAFF.

The V and J genes are TRBV9 and TRBJ2-4; D remains ambiguous. Germline assignment: CDR1 SGDLS and CDR2 YYNGEE. V was clipped by 0 bases and J by 5 bases, with 15 bases between them. CDR3 size: 16 residues. The DNA for the CDR3 is TGTGCCAGCAGCGTAGGGCCCTCAGAAGTCCAAAACATTCAGTACTTC. Protein product: CASSVGPSEVQNIQYF.

This clone has a handful of counts. The V gene is TRBV7-2, the J gene TRBJ2-2, with TRBD2 identical over 11 bases. The CDR3 is 15 residues long. With V trimmed by 6 bases and J by 4 bases, 4 bases remained unmatched. Germline lookup yields CDR1 SGHTA and CDR2 FQGNSA. CDR3 bases: TGTGCCAGCAGACCCCTAGCGGGAGGCACCGGGGAGCTGTTTTTT. Encoded protein: CASRPLAGGTGELFF.

This clone has a single count. V and J are TRBV13 and TRBJ2-2; D might be TRBD2 (5 bases). The V gene lost 8 bases and the J gene lost 2 bases, with 9 bases spanning the gap. The CDR3 length is 13 residues. Germline V gene sequence: CDR1 PRHDT, CDR2 FYEKMQ (reference sequence). CDR3 sequence reads: CASRGSNTGELFF. The CDR3 DNA is TGTGCCAGCCGGGGATCTAACACCGGGGAGCTGTTTTTT.

The rearrangement uses TRBV11-1 and TRBJ1-1, with D possibly TRBD1 on 6 matching bases. This CDR3 is 16 amino acids long. Germline values: CDR1 SGHAT, CDR2 FQDESV (reference sequence). The ends were cut back, 1 base at V and 0 bases at J, with 12 bases in the middle. The CDR3 loop is CASSLGQGKLNTEAFF. The CDR3 bases are TGTGCCAGCAGCTTAGGCCAGGGGAAATTGAACACTGAAGCTTTCTTT.

This clone has just one count. The chain combines TRBV9 with TRBJ1-2, with TRBD1 matching 9 bases. Unmatched junction bases numbered 17, after V lost 5 bases and J lost 6 bases. There are 17 residues in the CDR3. The germline gives CDR1 SGDLS, CDR2 YYNGEE. CDR3 sequence (DNA): TGTGCCAGCAGGGAAGGACCGGGACAGGGAATAAGGGATGGCTACACCTTC. It codes for CASREGPGQGIRDGYTF.

The chain uses TRBV7-2 and TRBJ2-1; 10 bases agree with TRBD2. The junction had 9 bases not matched to a gene; V was cut back by 3 bases and J by 7 bases. CDR1 SGHTA and CDR2 FQGNSA come from the germline V gene. This CDR3 region has 16 residues. The CDR3 spells CASSFLQAGGQNEQFF. The DNA for the CDR3 is TGTGCCAGCAGCTTCCTCCAAGCGGGAGGGCAGAATGAGCAGTTCTTC. The complete variable domain, with remaining parts taken from reference TRBV7-2 and TRBJ2-1, reads GAGVSQSPSNKVTEKGKDVELRCDPISGHTALYWYRQSLGQGLEFLIYFQGNSAPDKSGLPSDRFSAERTGGSVSTLTIQRTQQEDSAVYLCASSFLQAGGQNEQFFGPGTRLTVL.

V and J are TRBV19 and TRBJ1-2; D may be TRBD1 (6 bases). V gave up 7 bases and J gave up 8 bases, with 23 bases separating them. CDR1 is LNHDA and CDR2 is SQIVND in the germline V gene (reference sequence). This CDR3 is built from 15 residues. The CDR3 DNA reads as TGTGCCAGTACCCCGGACAGCGGTGGAGCGGGAGGCTACACCTTC. Amino acid sequence: CASTPDSGGAGGYTF.

The V and J genes are TRBV7-9 and TRBJ1-6; D unresolved. Trimming took off 5 bases at V and 7 bases at J, with 15 bases between the two ends. This CDR3 comprises 15 residues. Germline loops: CDR1 SEHNR, CDR2 FQNEAQ (reference sequence). The CDR3 DNA reads TGTGCCAGCAGCGTCGGACTCTCTCAGAATTCACCCCTCCACTTT. It yields the protein CASSVGLSQNSPLHF. Supplemented by reference TRBV7-9 and TRBJ1-6, the full variable domain reads DTGVSQNPRHKITKRGQNVTFRCDPISEHNRLYWYRQTLGQGPEFLTYFQNEAQLEKSRLLSDRFSAERPKGSFSTLEIQRTEQGDSAMYLCASSVGLSQNSPLHFGNGTRLTVT.

This clone appeared a single time. This sequence joins TRBV5-1 and TRBJ1-1, with 8 nucleotides matching TRBD1. The CDR3 has 16 amino acids. CDR1 SGHRS and CDR2 YFSETQ come from the germline V gene. Trimming took 0 bases from V and 1 from J; bases not matched to a gene: 5. The chain's CDR3 is CASSLDRGVRNTEAFF. CDR3 sequence (DNA): TGCGCCAGCAGCTTGGACAGGGGGGTTCGGAACACTGAAGCTTTCTTT.

This chain uses TRBV28 with TRBJ1-2; D not certain. Germline values: CDR1 MDHEN, CDR2 SYDVKM. Trimming stripped 6 bases from V and 6 bases from J, with 14 bases between. The CDR3 totals 13 residues. In DNA form, the CDR3 reads TGTGCCAGCAGCCACAGTAGCGTGGATGGCTACACCTTC. Translation gives CASSHSSVDGYTF.

The V and J genes are TRBV2 and TRBJ1-1; D is ambiguous. V dropped 7 bases and J dropped 7 bases, with 10 bases sitting between them. The CDR3 runs 11 residues. Per the germline V gene, CDR1 is SNHLY and CDR2 is FYNNEI. The CDR3 loop is CASIGLLEAFF. As DNA, the CDR3 is TGTGCCAGCATCGGACTTCTTGAAGCTTTCTTT.

V gene TRBV19 combines with J gene TRBJ2-1; TRBD2 is a possible D gene (6 bases). The V and J ends lost 0 bases and 8 bases respectively, with 11 bases between them. The CDR3 spans 14 residues. CDR1 LNHDA and CDR2 SQIVND come from the germline V gene (reference sequence). This CDR3 reads CASSIDRLVDEQFF. The CDR3 bases are TGTGCCAGTAGTATAGATCGACTAGTCGATGAGCAGTTCTTC.

The J gene is TRBJ2-1, the V gene TRBV28; TRBD2 matches at 10 bases. The CDR3 sequence is 16 residues long. CDR1 and CDR2 from the germline V gene are MDHEN and SYDVKM. After removal of 2 bases from V and 2 bases from J, the junction contained 3 bases not matched to a gene. The CDR3 DNA reads as TGTGCCAGCAGTTTAGGAGCGGGGGGGACCTACAATGAGCAGTTCTTC. It specifies CASSLGAGGTYNEQFF.

This clone is a singleton in its sample. The V and J genes are TRBV6-6 and TRBJ1-6, with a tentative D call TRBD1 (5 bases). The CDR3 has 15 residues. The V end lost 2 bases, the J end lost 7 bases, and 12 bases lay between the germline ends. Germline lookup yields CDR1 MNHNY and CDR2 SVGAGI (reference sequence). The CDR3 DNA sequence: TGTGCCAGCAGTTACGCGGCAGGGAGCAATTCACCCCTCCACTTT. Translated, it gives CASSYAAGSNSPLHF.

This clone has just one count. This rearrangement joins TRBV12-3 or TRBV12-4 to TRBJ2-6; D call uncertain. There are 13 residues in the CDR3. V was clipped by 6 bases and J by 0 bases, with 3 bases between them. The CDR3 DNA follows: TGTGCCAGCAGCATCTCTGGGGCCAACGTCCTGACTTTC. It yields the protein CASSISGANVLTF.

The chain joins TRBV10-1 to TRBJ2-7, with 8 bases lining up with TRBD2. Germline CDR1 and CDR2: WNHNN and SYGVQD (reference sequence). The CDR3 sequence is 15 residues long. V dropped 11 bases and J dropped 1; count of bases not matched to a gene: 13. As DNA, the CDR3 is TGCGCCGCCTCCCCACTAGCGGACTCGTCCTACGAGCAGTACGTC. Translating gives CAASPLADSSYEQYV.

CDR3 coding DNA: TGCGCCAGCAGCCATACAGGGGTCCCCCTAGCTCCGGGAGAAAAACTGTTTTTT. This sequence encodes CASSHTGVPLAPGEKLFF. This rearrangement joins TRBV5-1 to TRBJ1-4, with 7 nucleotides matching TRBD1. Trimming cost V 4 bases and J 8 bases; bases outside gene matches: 20. CDR3 length: 18 amino acids. CDR1 SGHRS and CDR2 YFSETQ come from the germline V gene.

V is TRBV3-1 (or the pseudogene TRBV3-2) and J is TRBJ2-3; a possible D gene is TRBD1 (6 bases). Deletions cut 2 bases from V and 6 bases from J, with 12 bases between. The length of the CDR3 is 14 residues. Germline CDR1 LGHDT, CDR2 YNNKEL (reference sequence). CDR3 nucleotide sequence: TGTGCCAGCAGCCAAACAGGGATGGGGGATACGCAGTATTTT. It specifies CASSQTGMGDTQYF.

V usage is TRBV30 and J usage is TRBJ1-4; weak D call: TRBD1 (5 bases). CDR3 length: 13 residues. Trimming removed 4 bases at V and 3 bases at J, with 9 bases between. The germline gives CDR1 GTSNPN, CDR2 SVGIG (reference sequence). CDR3 DNA: TGTGCCTGGACCGGGACCCCTAATGAAAAACTGTTTTTT. Its protein is CAWTGTPNEKLFF.

The chain combines TRBV12-3 or TRBV12-4 with TRBJ2-1, with no clear D. The CDR3 runs to 11 residues. V was trimmed by 1 base and J by 8 bases, leaving 3 bases between them. The chain's CDR3 is CASSLVDEQFF. The CDR3 DNA follows: TGTGCCAGCAGTTTAGTGGATGAGCAGTTCTTC.

V and J are TRBV19 and TRBJ2-2; the D gene is possibly TRBD2 (6 bases). In germline, CDR1 is LNHDA, CDR2 SQIVND (reference sequence). The germline V and J ends were trimmed by 5 bases and 0 bases, with 13 bases remaining between them. The CDR3 runs 16 residues. In nucleotides, the CDR3 is TGTGCCAGTAGTCCCCGACGCGGGGCGAACACCGGGGAGCTGTTTTTT. Residues: CASSPRRGANTGELFF.